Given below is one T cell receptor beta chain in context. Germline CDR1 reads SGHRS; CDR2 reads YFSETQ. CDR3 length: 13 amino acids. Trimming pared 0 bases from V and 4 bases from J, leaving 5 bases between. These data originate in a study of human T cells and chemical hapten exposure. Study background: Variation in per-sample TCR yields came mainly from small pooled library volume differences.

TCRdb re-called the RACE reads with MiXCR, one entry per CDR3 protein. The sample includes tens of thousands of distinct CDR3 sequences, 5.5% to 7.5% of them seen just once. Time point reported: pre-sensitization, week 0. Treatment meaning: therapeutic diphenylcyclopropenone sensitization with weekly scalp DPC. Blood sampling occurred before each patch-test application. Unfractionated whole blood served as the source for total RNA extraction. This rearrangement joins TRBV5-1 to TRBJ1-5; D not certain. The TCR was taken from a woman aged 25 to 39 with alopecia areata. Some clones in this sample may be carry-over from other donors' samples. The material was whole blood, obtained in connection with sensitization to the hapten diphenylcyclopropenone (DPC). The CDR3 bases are TGCGCCAGCAGCTTGGATGTGAATCAGCCCCAGCATTTT. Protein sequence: CASSLDVNQPQHF.